These 18 T cell receptor beta chains originate from one sample sequenced in a study of blood T cell repertoires in COVID-19. The protocol was immunoSEQ multiplex PCR, while the TCRdb copy is restricted to in-frame clones and leaves out a portion. The sample has roughly 220,000 clones, 88% seen once. The sequenced sample was PBMCs or T cells enriched from blood (not recorded which). The source of these receptors is a woman in her 30s who had recovered from COVID-19.

The gene calls are TRBV12-3 or TRBV12-4 and TRBJ2-7; no clear D. Trimming removed 5 bases at V and 3 bases at J, with 11 bases between. This CDR3 is built from 13 residues. CDR3 nucleotides: TGTGCCAGCAGTCCTGGAGCTTTCTACGAGCAGTACTTC. Protein: CASSPGAFYEQYF.

In its sample, this clone was seen a few times. The gene calls are TRBV11-2 and TRBJ2-1, with D possibly matching TRBD2 (6 bases). Deletions cut 2 bases from V and 6 bases from J, with 11 bases between. This CDR3 is built from 14 residues. Germline-derived CDR1 and CDR2 are SGHAT and FQNNGV. The CDR3 sequence is CASSLRIAANEQFF. Here the CDR3 DNA reads TGTGCCAGCAGCTTACGGATAGCGGCCAATGAGCAGTTCTTC. Complete variable domain (other parts from reference TRBV11-2 and TRBJ2-1): EAGVAQSPRYKIIEKRQSVAFWCNPISGHATLYWYQQILGQGPKLLIQFQNNGVVDDSQLPKDRFSAERLKGVDSTLKIQPAKLEDSAVYLCASSLRIAANEQFFGPGTRLTVL.

The chain combines TRBV12-2 with TRBJ2-7; TRBD2 was called by the table and not checked on the DNA. TRBV12-2 is labeled a pseudogene. The CDR3 has 17 amino acids. CDR3 DNA sequence: TGTGCAAGTCGCTTAGTCGGTAGCGTCCCAATGTCCTACGAGCAGTACTTC. As protein: CASRLVGSVPMSYEQYF.

J is TRBJ1-5 and V is TRBV10-1; D possibly corresponds to TRBD1 (5 bases). CDR1 and CDR2 (germline): WNHNN, SYGVQD (reference sequence). This CDR3 is 14 amino acids long. V gave up 11 bases and J gave up 5 bases, with 19 bases separating them. The CDR3 bases are TGCGCCTTCAAGTTGGGGCAAATCGATCAGCCCCAGCATTTT. It encodes CAFKLGQIDQPQHF.

The V gene is TRBV7-2, the J gene TRBJ1-2; 9 bases agree with TRBD1. The CDR3 has 15 residues. Losses at the gene ends were 5 bases for V and 4 bases for J; bases not matched to a gene: 8. Germline V lookup: CDR1 SGHTA, CDR2 FQGNSA. The CDR3 DNA follows: TGTGCCAGCAGCCTTGGGACAGGGAGGGGCTATGGCTACACCTTC. Amino acids: CASSLGTGRGYGYTF.

The rearrangement links TRBV18 to TRBJ2-7; TRBD2 agrees at 12 bases. CDR3 length: 17 residues. Germline lookup yields CDR1 KGHSH and CDR2 LQKENI. The V segment lost 3 bases and the J segment 0 bases; nucleotides outside the gene matches: 6. The chain's CDR3 is CASSPYSSGGGSYEQYF. DNA for the CDR3: TGTGCCAGCTCACCGTACTCTAGCGGGGGGGGCTCCTACGAGCAGTACTTC.

The chain carries TRBV25-1 and TRBJ2-5; D unclear. The V gene's germline CDR1 is MGHDK and CDR2 SYGVNS. Trimming cost V 5 bases and J 5 bases, with 12 bases left between them. CDR3 length: 13 amino acids. The CDR3 protein is CASSHPTEETQYF. The CDR3 DNA reads as TGTGCCAGCAGTCACCCCACCGAGGAGACCCAGTACTTC.

The chain uses TRBV12-3 or TRBV12-4 and TRBJ1-2; D not resolved. V gave up 1 base and J gave up 5 bases, with 5 bases separating them. This CDR3 spans 12 amino acids. CDR3 loop: CASSLGAYGYTF. In DNA, the CDR3 is TGTGCCAGCAGTTTAGGGGCTTATGGCTACACCTTC.

The J gene is TRBJ2-2, the V gene TRBV7-3; D unclear. The CDR3 consists of 15 residues. Germline CDR1 reads SGHTA; CDR2 reads FQGTGA. The V and J ends lost 1 base and 1 base respectively, with 7 bases between them. CDR3 nucleotides: TGTGCCAGCAGCTTAAACCCCGGGAACACCGGGGAGCTGTTTTTT. It encodes CASSLNPGNTGELFF.

The chain combines TRBV27 with TRBJ2-3; 9 nucleotides line up with TRBD1. CDR1 is MNHEY, CDR2 SMNVEV, per germline (reference sequence). The CDR3 contains 15 residues. V lost 5 bases to trimming and J lost 0 bases; unmatched junction nucleotides: 3. The CDR3 DNA is TGTGCCAGCAGTGGGACAGGGACTAGCACAGATACGCAGTATTTT. Residues: CASSGTGTSTDTQYF.

The rearrangement joins TRBV27 to TRBJ1-6; D call uncertain. Trimming left V 2 bases short and J 11 bases short, with 19 bases between. This CDR3 region has 16 residues. Germline V lookup: CDR1 MNHEY, CDR2 SMNVEV (reference sequence). The CDR3 here is CASSLMEGEGYTPLHF. CDR3 DNA: TGTGCCAGCAGTTTAATGGAGGGAGAAGGGTACACACCCCTCCACTTT.

The CDR3 here is CASSRGSPQRAFF. The CDR3 DNA reads TGCGCCAGCAGCCGCGGGAGCCCCCAGAGAGCTTTCTTT. The rearrangement uses TRBV4-1 and TRBJ1-1; D unresolved. V dropped 4 bases and J dropped 10 bases, with 16 bases sitting between them. CDR3 length equals 13 residues. Germline V gives CDR1 MGHRA, CDR2 YSYEKL.

This chain uses TRBV4-3 with TRBJ1-2; D not resolved. Germline lookup yields CDR1 LGHNA and CDR2 YSLEER. This CDR3 is built from 15 residues. V lost 0 bases and J lost 0, with 8 bases in between. This chain's CDR3 is CASSQDQDTNYGYTF. The CDR3 DNA is TGCGCCAGCAGCCAAGACCAGGATACTAACTATGGCTACACCTTC.

This chain uses TRBV5-1 with TRBJ2-3, with a tentative D call TRBD1 (5 bases). V lost 5 bases and J lost 2, with 9 bases in between. The CDR3 length is 13 residues. Per germline, CDR1 SGHRS and CDR2 YFSETQ. Here the CDR3 DNA reads TGCGCCAGCAGTCCTGGACACACAGATACGCAGTATTTT. This sequence encodes CASSPGHTDTQYF.

The chain carries TRBV21-1 and TRBJ1-1. TRBV21-1 is a documented pseudogene. The CDR3 is 12 residues long. In nucleotides, the CDR3 is TGTGCCAGCAGCAGAGGGAACACTGAAGCTTTCTTT. Translated: CASSRGNTEAFF.

The rearrangement joins TRBV10-3 to TRBJ2-5, with 8 positions matching TRBD2. This CDR3 comprises 13 residues. The germline V gene has CDR1 ENHRY and CDR2 SYGVKD. V dropped 4 bases and J dropped 4; count of bases not matched to a gene: 2. The CDR3 bases are TGTGCCATCAGTGCCGGGGGGGGAGAGACCCAGTACTTC. Amino acid sequence: CAISAGGGETQYF.

DNA for the CDR3: TGTGCCAGCAGTGGGGACAGGGGGAGATATGGCTACACCTTC. It codes for CASSGDRGRYGYTF. This chain uses TRBV5-6 with TRBJ1-2; 11 bases fit TRBD1. V lost 5 bases and J lost 5; bases outside the gene matches: 5. From germline, CDR1 is SGHDT and CDR2 YYEEEE. CDR3 length equals 14 residues.

J is TRBJ2-3 and V is TRBV18, with TRBD1 matching 9 bases. CDR3 length equals 15 residues. J lost 3 bases, V lost 2 bases, and 3 bases had no gene match. The germline V gene has CDR1 KGHSH and CDR2 LQKENI. The CDR3 protein is CASSPGTGRTDTQYF. The CDR3 DNA reads as TGTGCCAGCTCACCAGGGACAGGGCGGACAGATACGCAGTATTTT.